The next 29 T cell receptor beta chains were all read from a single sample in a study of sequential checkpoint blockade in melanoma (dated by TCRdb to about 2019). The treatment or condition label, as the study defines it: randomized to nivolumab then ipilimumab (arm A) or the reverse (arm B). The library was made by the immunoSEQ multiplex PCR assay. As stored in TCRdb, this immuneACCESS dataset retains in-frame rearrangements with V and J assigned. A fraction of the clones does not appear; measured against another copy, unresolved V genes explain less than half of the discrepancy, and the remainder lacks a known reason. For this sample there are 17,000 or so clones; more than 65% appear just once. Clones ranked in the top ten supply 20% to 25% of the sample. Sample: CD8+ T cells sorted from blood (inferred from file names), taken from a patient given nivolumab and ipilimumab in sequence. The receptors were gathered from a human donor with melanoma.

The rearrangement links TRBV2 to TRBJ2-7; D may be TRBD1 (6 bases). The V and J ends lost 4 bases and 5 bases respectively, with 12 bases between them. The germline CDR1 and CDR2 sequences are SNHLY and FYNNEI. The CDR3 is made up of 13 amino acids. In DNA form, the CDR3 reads TGTGCCAGCAGTGGGGCAGGGGTGAACGAGCAGTACTTC. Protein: CASSGAGVNEQYF.

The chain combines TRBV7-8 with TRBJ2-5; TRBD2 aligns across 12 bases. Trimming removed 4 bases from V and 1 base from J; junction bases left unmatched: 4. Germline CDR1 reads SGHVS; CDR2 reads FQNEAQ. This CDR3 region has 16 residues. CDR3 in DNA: TGTGCCAGCAGCTCCGTGACTAGCGGGGGCCAAGAGACCCAGTACTTC. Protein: CASSSVTSGGQETQYF.

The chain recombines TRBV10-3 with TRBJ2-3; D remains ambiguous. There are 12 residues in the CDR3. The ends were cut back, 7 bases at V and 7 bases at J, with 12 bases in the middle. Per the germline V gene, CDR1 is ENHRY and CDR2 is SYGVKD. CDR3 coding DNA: TGTGCCATCAAGACACCACTTAATACGCAGTATTTT. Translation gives CAIKTPLNTQYF.

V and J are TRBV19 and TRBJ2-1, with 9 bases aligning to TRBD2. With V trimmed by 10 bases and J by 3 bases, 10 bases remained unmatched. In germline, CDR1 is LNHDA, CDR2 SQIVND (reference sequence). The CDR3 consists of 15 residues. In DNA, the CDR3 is TGTGCCACCGCGGGGGGGCAGATGGACTACAATGAGCAGTTCTTC. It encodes CATAGGQMDYNEQFF.

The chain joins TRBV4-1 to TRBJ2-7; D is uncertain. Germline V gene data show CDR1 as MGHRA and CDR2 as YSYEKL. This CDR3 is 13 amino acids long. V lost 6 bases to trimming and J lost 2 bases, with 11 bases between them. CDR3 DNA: TGCGCCAGCAGTCCCGACATAGCCTACGAGCAGTACTTC. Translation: CASSPDIAYEQYF.

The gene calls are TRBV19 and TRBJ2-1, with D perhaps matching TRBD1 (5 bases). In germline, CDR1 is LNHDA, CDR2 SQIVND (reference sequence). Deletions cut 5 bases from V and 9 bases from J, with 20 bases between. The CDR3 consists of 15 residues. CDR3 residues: CASSDQGSMLGEQFF. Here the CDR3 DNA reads TGTGCCAGTAGTGACCAGGGTAGTATGCTGGGTGAGCAGTTCTTC.

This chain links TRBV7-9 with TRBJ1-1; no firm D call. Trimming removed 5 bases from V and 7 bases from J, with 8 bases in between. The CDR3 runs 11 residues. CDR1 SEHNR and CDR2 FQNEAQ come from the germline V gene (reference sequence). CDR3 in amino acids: CASSPPGEAFF. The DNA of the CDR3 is TGTGCCAGCAGCCCCCCCGGTGAAGCTTTCTTT. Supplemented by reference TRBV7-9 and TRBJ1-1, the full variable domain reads DTGVSQNPRHKITKRGQNVTFRCDPISEHNRLYWYRQTLGQGPEFLTYFQNEAQLEKSRLLSDRFSAERPKGSFSTLEIQRTEQGDSAMYLCASSPPGEAFFGQGTRLTVV.

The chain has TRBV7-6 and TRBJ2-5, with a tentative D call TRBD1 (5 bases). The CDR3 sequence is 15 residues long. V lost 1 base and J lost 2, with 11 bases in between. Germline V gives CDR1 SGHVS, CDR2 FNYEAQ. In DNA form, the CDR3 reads TGTGCCAGCAGCTTAGACAGGAGTGATCAAGAGACCCAGTACTTC. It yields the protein CASSLDRSDQETQYF.

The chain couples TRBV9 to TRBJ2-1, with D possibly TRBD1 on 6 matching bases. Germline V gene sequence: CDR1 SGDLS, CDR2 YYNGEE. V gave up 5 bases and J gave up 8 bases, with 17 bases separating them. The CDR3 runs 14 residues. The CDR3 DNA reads TGTGCCAGCAGTCCGGGTGGGGGCGAGCATGAGCAGTTCTTC. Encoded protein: CASSPGGGEHEQFF.

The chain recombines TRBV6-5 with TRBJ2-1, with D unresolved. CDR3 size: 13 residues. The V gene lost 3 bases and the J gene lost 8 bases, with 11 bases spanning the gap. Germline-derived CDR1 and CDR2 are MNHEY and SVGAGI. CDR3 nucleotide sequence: TGTGCCAGCAGTTATAGCCTATACGATGAGCAGTTCTTC. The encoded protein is CASSYSLYDEQFF.

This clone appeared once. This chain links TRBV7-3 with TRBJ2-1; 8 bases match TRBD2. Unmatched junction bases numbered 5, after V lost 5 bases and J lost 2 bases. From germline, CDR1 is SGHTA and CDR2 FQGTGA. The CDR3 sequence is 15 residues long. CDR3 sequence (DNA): TGTGCCAGCAGCCCGTATAGCGGGACCTACAATGAGCAGTTCTTC. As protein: CASSPYSGTYNEQFF.

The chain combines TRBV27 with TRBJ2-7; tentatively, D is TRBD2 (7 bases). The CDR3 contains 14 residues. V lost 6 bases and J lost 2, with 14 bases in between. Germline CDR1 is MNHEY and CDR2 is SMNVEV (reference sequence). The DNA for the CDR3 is TGTGCCAGCAGCCTCTCCGGGGGGCCCTACGAGCAGTACGTC. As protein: CASSLSGGPYEQYV.

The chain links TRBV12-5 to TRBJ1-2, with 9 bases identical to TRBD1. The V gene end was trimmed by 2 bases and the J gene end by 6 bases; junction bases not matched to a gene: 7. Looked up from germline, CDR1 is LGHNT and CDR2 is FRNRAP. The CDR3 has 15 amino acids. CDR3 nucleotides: TGTGCTAGTGGTTTGACAGGACAGGGGCGGCATGGCTACACCTTC. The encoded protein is CASGLTGQGRHGYTF.

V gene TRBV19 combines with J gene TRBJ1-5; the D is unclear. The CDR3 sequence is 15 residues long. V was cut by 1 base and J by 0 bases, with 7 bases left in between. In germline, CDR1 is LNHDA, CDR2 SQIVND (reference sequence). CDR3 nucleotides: TGTGCCAGTAGTATAGGCGGTCTTAGCAATCAGCCCCAGCATTTT. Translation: CASSIGGLSNQPQHF.

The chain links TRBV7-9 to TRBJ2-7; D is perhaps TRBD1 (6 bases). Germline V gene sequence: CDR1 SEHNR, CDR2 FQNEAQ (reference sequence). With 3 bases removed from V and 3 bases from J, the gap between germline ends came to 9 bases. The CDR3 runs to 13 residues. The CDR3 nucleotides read TGTGCCAGCAGCTTGACAGGCGACTACGAGCAGTACGTC. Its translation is CASSLTGDYEQYV.

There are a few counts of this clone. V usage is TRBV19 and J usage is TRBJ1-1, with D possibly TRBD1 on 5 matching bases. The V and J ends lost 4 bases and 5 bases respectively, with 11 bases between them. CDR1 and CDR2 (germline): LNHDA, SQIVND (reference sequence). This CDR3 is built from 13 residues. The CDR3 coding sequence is TGTGCCAGTAGTACAGGGTTGGGGACTGAAGCTTTCTTT. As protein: CASSTGLGTEAFF.

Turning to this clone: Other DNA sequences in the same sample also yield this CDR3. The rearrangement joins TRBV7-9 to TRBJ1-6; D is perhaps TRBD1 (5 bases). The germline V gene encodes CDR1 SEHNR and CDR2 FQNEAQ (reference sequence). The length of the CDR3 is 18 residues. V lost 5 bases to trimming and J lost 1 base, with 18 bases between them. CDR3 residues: CASSIPTGGGSYNSPLHF. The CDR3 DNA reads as TGTGCCAGCAGCATCCCGACCGGGGGTGGGTCCTATAATTCACCCCTCCACTTT.

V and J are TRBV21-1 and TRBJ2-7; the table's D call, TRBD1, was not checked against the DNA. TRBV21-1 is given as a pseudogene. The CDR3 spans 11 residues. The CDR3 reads CASSKTGKQYF. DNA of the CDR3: TGTGCCAGCAGCAAAACAGGGAAGCAGTACTTC.

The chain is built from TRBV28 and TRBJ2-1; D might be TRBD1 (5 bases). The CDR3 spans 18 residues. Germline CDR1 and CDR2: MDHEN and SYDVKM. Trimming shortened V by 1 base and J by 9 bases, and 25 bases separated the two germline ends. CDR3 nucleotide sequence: TGTGCCAGCAGTTTATATCGGGCAGGGAATGCTCTATCGCGTGAGCAGTTCTTC. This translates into CASSLYRAGNALSREQFF.

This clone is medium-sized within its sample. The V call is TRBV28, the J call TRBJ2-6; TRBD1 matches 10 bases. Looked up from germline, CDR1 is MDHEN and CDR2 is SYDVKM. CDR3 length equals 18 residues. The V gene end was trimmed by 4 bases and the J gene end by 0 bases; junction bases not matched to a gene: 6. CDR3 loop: CASSSRGQGRSGANVLTF. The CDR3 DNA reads TGTGCCAGCAGTTCCAGGGGACAGGGGCGCTCTGGGGCCAACGTCCTGACTTTC. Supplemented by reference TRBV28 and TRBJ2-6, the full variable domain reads DVKVTQSSRYLVKRTGEKVFLECVQDMDHENMFWYRQDPGLGLRLIYFSYDVKMKEKGDIPEGYSVSREKKERFSLILESASTNQTSMYLCASSSRGQGRSGANVLTFGAGSRLTVL.

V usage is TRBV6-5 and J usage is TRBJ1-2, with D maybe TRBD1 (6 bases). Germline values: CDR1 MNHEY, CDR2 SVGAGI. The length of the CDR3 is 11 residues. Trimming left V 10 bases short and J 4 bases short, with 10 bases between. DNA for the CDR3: TGTGCCACCCAAGGGGGCTATGGCTACACCTTC. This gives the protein CATQGGYGYTF.

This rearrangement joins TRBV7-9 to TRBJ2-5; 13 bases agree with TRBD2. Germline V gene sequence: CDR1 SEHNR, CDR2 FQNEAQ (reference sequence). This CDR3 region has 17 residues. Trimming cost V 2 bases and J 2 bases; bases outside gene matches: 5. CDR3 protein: CASSLLLAGGEQETQYF. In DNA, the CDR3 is TGTGCCAGCAGCTTATTACTAGCGGGGGGGGAGCAAGAGACCCAGTACTTC.

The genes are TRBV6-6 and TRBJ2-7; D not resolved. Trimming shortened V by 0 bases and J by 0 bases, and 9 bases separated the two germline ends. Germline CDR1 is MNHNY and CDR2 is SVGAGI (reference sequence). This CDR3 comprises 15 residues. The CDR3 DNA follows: TGTGCCAGCAGTTACTCGCGGCCCGGCTCCTACGAGCAGTACGTC. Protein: CASSYSRPGSYEQYV.

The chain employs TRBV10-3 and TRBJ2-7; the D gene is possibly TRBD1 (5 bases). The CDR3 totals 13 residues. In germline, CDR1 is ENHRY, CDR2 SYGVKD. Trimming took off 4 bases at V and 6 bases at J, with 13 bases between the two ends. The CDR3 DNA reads TGTGCCATCAGTGGTGATCAGGGCCTCGAGCAGTACGTC. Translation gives CAISGDQGLEQYV.

CDR3 sequence (DNA): TGTGCCAGTCTCTACACCCCGGGGTCCCGGAATGGCTACACCTTC. It codes for CASLYTPGSRNGYTF. This chain uses TRBV19 with TRBJ1-2, with D unresolved. Per the germline V gene, CDR1 is LNHDA and CDR2 is SQIVND (reference sequence). CDR3 size: 15 residues. V lost 8 bases, J lost 6 bases, and 22 bases lay in between.

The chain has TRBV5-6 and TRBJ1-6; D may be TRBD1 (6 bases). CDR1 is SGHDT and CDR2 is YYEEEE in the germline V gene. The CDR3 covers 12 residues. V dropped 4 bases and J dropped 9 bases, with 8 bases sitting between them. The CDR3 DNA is TGTGCCAGCAGCCCCAGGGGTTCACCCCTCCACTTT. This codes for CASSPRGSPLHF.

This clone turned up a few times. This chain's CDR3 is CASSLSQDFAYEQYF. DNA for the CDR3: TGTGCCAGCAGCTTATCTCAGGACTTCGCCTACGAGCAGTACTTC. V is TRBV11-2 and J is TRBJ2-7, with a weak D call TRBD2 (5 bases). Germline values: CDR1 SGHAT, CDR2 FQNNGV. The CDR3 is 15 amino acids. V was pared by 2 bases and J by 2 bases, with 13 bases between.

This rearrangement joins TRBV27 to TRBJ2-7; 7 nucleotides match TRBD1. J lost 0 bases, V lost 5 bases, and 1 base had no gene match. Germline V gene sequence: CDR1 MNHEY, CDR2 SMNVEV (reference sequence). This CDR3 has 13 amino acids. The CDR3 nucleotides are TGTGCCAGCAGTCGGGACAGCTCCTACGAGCAGTACTTC. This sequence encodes CASSRDSSYEQYF.

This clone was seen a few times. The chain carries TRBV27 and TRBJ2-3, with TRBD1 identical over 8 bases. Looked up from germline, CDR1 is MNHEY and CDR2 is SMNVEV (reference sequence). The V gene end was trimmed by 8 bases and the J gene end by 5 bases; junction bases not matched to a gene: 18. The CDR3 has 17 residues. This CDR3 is CASAKAGGKVFRDTQYF. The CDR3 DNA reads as TGTGCCAGCGCAAAGGCAGGGGGCAAGGTGTTTAGAGATACGCAGTATTTT.